A selection of T cell receptor beta chains follows, all from one sample in a study of shared clonotypes between healthy human individuals. TCRdb's table, derived via immunoSEQ multiplex PCR, lists solely in-frame clones and lacks some. The table records about 1.1 million clones, more than 75% of them present only once. The material sequenced was memory CD4+ T cells from PBMCs. Receptor source: a young man in good health. Some clones in this sample may be carry-over from other donors' samples. Both conserved end residues are part of each CDR3. Fields, in order: J gene, CDR3 length, clone size, V gene, D gene, CDR3 protein, CDR3 DNA. A D gene is named only where the DNA matches it firmly. Rows may omit the clone size; those that give it use once, few, many or a size class.

>TRBJ1-5|12|-|TRBV19|-
CASSPGVQPQHF
TGTGCCAGTAGTCCAGGGGTTCAGCCCCAGCATTTT
>TRBJ1-4|13|-|TRBV6-5|-
CASSFGRYEKLFF
TGTGCCAGCAGTTTCGGACGATATGAAAAACTGTTTTTT
>TRBJ2-1|15|-|TRBV30|-
CAWSKRSGAYNEQFF
TGTGCCTGGAGTAAAAGGAGTGGGGCTTACAATGAGCAGTTCTTC
>TRBJ2-2|17|-|TRBV30|TRBD2
CAWRGTSGSSNTGELFF
TGTGCCTGGAGAGGGACTAGCGGGAGTTCGAACACCGGGGAGCTGTTTTTT
>TRBJ1-2|12|-|TRBV5-1|-
CASSSTVDGYTF
TGCGCCAGCAGCTCGACAGTGGATGGCTACACCTTC
>TRBJ1-2|16|-|TRBV5-1|TRBD1
CASSYTGGTGDYGYTF
TGCGCCAGCAGCTACACGGGAGGGACAGGGGACTATGGCTACACCTTC
>TRBJ1-1|15|-|TRBV5-1|-
CASSPEGRLNTEAFF
TGCGCCAGCAGCCCTGAAGGACGGCTGAACACTGAAGCTTTCTTT
>TRBJ1-4|15|-|TRBV7-2|-
CASSFQAEPNEKLFF
TGTGCCAGCAGCTTTCAGGCGGAACCTAATGAAAAACTGTTTTTT
>TRBJ2-3|15|-|TRBV4-3|-
CASSQALGSTDTQYF
TGCGCCAGCAGCCAAGCGTTAGGTAGCACAGATACGCAGTATTTT
>TRBJ1-1|13|-|TRBV27|TRBD1
CASSRTGGTEAFF
TGTGCCAGCAGTAGGACAGGGGGCACGGAAGCTTTCTTT
>TRBJ2-1|17|-|TRBV7-2|TRBD2
CASSLVFGLAGVNEQFF
TGTGCCAGCAGCTTAGTCTTTGGACTAGCGGGAGTCAATGAGCAGTTCTTC
>TRBJ2-1|15|-|TRBV14|TRBD2
CASSPRLAGDNEQFF
TGTGCCAGCAGCCCCCGACTAGCGGGAGACAATGAGCAGTTCTTC
>TRBJ1-4|15|-|TRBV7-2|-
CASSPLKVWGEKLFF
TGTGCCAGCAGCCCCTTGAAGGTGTGGGGGGAAAAACTGTTTTTT
>TRBJ2-5|13|-|TRBV2|-
CASSERWGETQYF
TGTGCCAGCAGTGAAAGGTGGGGGGAGACCCAGTACTTC
>TRBJ2-3|14|-|TRBV5-4|-
CASSSGRSTDTQYF
TGTGCCAGCAGCTCGGGACGCAGCACAGATACGCAGTATTTT
>TRBJ2-1|15|-|TRBV5-1|TRBD2
CASSSLAGGNNEQFF
TGCGCCAGCAGCTCCCTAGCGGGAGGGAACAATGAGCAGTTCTTC
>TRBJ2-5|12|-|TRBV29-1|-
CSYRALRGTQYF
TGCAGCTACAGGGCCTTGAGGGGGACCCAGTACTTC
>TRBJ2-7|15|-|TRBV6-5|TRBD2
CASSRLAGGSYEQYF
TGTGCCAGCAGTAGACTAGCGGGAGGGTCCTACGAGCAGTACTTC
>TRBJ2-7|14|-|TRBV7-9|-
CASSPQGNSYEQYF
TGTGCCAGCAGCCCACAGGGTAACTCCTACGAGCAGTACTTC
>TRBJ2-1|15|-|TRBV9|TRBD2
CASSVASGSFNEQFF
TGTGCCAGCAGCGTGGCAAGCGGGAGTTTTAATGAGCAGTTCTTC
>TRBJ2-6|16|few|TRBV5-6|TRBD2
CASSFGGGAGANVLTF
TGTGCCAGCAGCTTTGGGGGAGGGGCTGGGGCCAACGTCCTGACTTTC
>TRBJ1-2|14|once|TRBV29-1|TRBD1
CSVEDNRGRWDYTF
TGCAGCGTTGAAGATAACAGGGGGCGGTGGGACTACACCTTC
>TRBJ2-6|15|-|TRBV2|-
CASTELSSGANVLTF
TGTGCCAGCACCGAACTCAGCTCTGGGGCCAACGTCCTGACTTTC
>TRBJ1-1|12|-|TRBV6-1|-
CASSPTDLQAFF
TGTGCCAGCAGTCCGACGGACTTACAAGCTTTCTTT
>TRBJ1-2|15|-|TRBV9|-
CASSATLTGDYGYTF
TGTGCCAGCAGCGCCACCCTGACTGGGGACTATGGCTACACCTTC
>TRBJ2-1|14|-|TRBV7-3|TRBD2
CASSPYGGLGGQFF
TGTGCCAGCAGCCCGTATGGGGGACTAGGAGGGCAGTTCTTC
>TRBJ1-1|14|-|TRBV28|TRBD1
CASSQQGAVAEAFF
TGTGCCAGCAGCCAACAGGGGGCGGTCGCTGAAGCTTTCTTT
>TRBJ2-3|19|-|TRBV7-8|TRBD2
CASSRPGLAGLNITDTQYF
TGTGCCAGCAGCCGGCCGGGACTAGCGGGACTAAATATCACAGATACGCAGTATTTT
>TRBJ2-5|16|many|TRBV5-8|TRBD2
CASPWSGRAVRETQYF
TGTGCCAGCCCCTGGAGCGGGAGGGCCGTGAGGGAGACCCAGTACTTC
>TRBJ2-3|15|-|TRBV30|-
CAWRPRGIGTDTQYF
TGTGCCTGGAGGCCTAGGGGCATTGGCACAGATACGCAGTATTTT